A single sample gave rise to the 8 T cell receptor beta chains below, sequenced in a study of blood T cell repertoires in COVID-19. Assay: immunoSEQ multiplex PCR; the TCRdb copy retains only in-frame clones and omits some. The table records 50,000 to 65,000 clones, approximately 87% of them present only once. Sequencing was done on a sample of peripheral blood. These receptors were collected from a human donor in a cohort sampled during active COVID-19.

The chain carries TRBV5-1 and TRBJ1-1; 9 positions agree with TRBD1. The J segment lost 2 bases and the V segment lost 2 bases, leaving 10 bases of the junction unmatched. This CDR3 comprises 17 residues. Per the germline V gene, CDR1 is SGHRS and CDR2 is YFSETQ. CDR3 sequence (DNA): TGCGCCAGCAGCTTATCCCCCGGGACAGGGAATAACACTGAAGCTTTCTTT. Encoded protein: CASSLSPGTGNNTEAFF.

This clone was detected only once. V is TRBV12-3 or TRBV12-4 and J is TRBJ2-7; 7 positions agree with TRBD2. CDR3 length: 12 residues. Germline trimming cut 5 bases from V and 4 bases from J; bases unmatched to any gene: 2. CDR3 protein: CASSLSGYEQYF. As DNA, the CDR3 is TGTGCCAGCAGTCTTAGCGGGTACGAGCAGTACTTC.

This chain uses TRBV4-2 with TRBJ2-7; TRBD2 might be the D (6 bases). CDR3 length: 12 amino acids. Germline assignment: CDR1 LGHNA and CDR2 YNFKEQ. V was pared by 2 bases and J by 5 bases, with 7 bases between. DNA of the CDR3: TGTGCCAGCAGCCAACCGGGGGACGAGCAGTACTTC. Translation gives CASSQPGDEQYF.

The chain is built from TRBV11-2 and TRBJ2-7; no reliable D call. V dropped 2 bases and J dropped 7 bases, with 9 bases sitting between them. From germline, CDR1 is SGHAT and CDR2 FQNNGV. This CDR3 is built from 12 residues. This CDR3 is CASSLIPSEQYF. The DNA for the CDR3 is TGTGCCAGCAGCTTAATCCCTTCGGAGCAGTACTTC.

The chain has TRBV2 and TRBJ2-3; 12 nucleotides agree with TRBD2. The V segment lost 3 bases and the J segment 1 base; nucleotides outside the gene matches: 8. The CDR3 sequence is 18 residues long. CDR1 is SNHLY, CDR2 FYNNEI, per germline. Here the CDR3 reads CASSDPWTSGAGTDTQYF. The CDR3 DNA is TGTGCCAGCAGTGACCCTTGGACTAGCGGGGCAGGCACAGATACGCAGTATTTT.

The chain joins TRBV6-5 to TRBJ1-3; D ambiguous. V dropped 0 bases and J dropped 3 bases, with 9 bases sitting between them. CDR3 length equals 15 residues. Germline CDR1 is MNHEY and CDR2 is SVGAGI. This chain's CDR3 is CASSYSRTRGNTIYF. The CDR3 region has the DNA TGTGCCAGCAGTTACTCGAGGACTCGTGGAAACACCATATATTTT.

The CDR3 protein is CASSQDSAGLTEAFF. CDR3 DNA sequence: TGTGCCAGCAGCCAAGATTCCGCAGGGTTGACTGAAGCTTTCTTT. The J gene is TRBJ1-1, the V gene TRBV4-2; weak D call: TRBD1 (5 bases). The V and J ends lost 0 bases and 5 bases respectively, with 13 bases between them. Per germline, CDR1 LGHNA and CDR2 YNFKEQ. This CDR3 is 15 amino acids long.

The chain uses TRBV5-6 and TRBJ2-7; 11 bases are shared with TRBD2. J was trimmed by 2 bases and V by 3 bases; bases with no gene match: 4. CDR3 length: 15 residues. The V gene's germline CDR1 is SGHDT and CDR2 YYEEEE. The chain's CDR3 is CASSWGLAATYEQYF. The DNA of the CDR3 is TGTGCCAGCAGCTGGGGACTAGCGGCAACCTACGAGCAGTACTTC.